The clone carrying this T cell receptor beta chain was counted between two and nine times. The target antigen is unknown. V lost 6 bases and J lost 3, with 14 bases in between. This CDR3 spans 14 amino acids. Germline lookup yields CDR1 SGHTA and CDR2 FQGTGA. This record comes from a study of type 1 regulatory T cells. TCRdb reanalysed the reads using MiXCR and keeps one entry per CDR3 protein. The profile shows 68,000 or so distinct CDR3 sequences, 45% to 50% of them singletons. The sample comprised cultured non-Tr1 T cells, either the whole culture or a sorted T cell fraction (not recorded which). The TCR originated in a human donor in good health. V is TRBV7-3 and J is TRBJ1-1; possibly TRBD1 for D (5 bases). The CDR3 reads CASRQSGADTEAFF. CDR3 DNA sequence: TGTGCCAGCAGACAATCCGGGGCGGACACTGAAGCTTTCTTT.